This T cell receptor beta chain emerged from a study of blood T cell repertoires in COVID-19. Trimming removed 7 bases from V and 6 bases from J; junction bases left unmatched: 8. There are 13 residues in the CDR3. The V gene's germline CDR1 is SQVTM and CDR2 ANQGSEA. Here immunoSEQ multiplex PCR was the method, and the copy in TCRdb shows in-frame clones only, minus some. The data hold around 130,000 clones, with about 83% observed a single time. This sequence joins TRBV29-1 and TRBJ2-7; 11 bases match TRBD1. The sample taken for sequencing was peripheral blood. The TCR sequence derives from a man aged 55 to 70 with acute or convalescent COVID-19. CDR3 DNA: TGCAGCGGCGGACAGGGGGCAATCGGCGAGCAGTACTTC. Translating it yields CSGGQGAIGEQYF.